These T cell receptor beta chains were read from a single sample in a study of OX40 agonist ivuxolimab in advanced cancers. Generated by immunoSEQ multiplex PCR, the TCRdb table keeps only in-frame clones and is missing some. Among some 60,000 clones, 90% to 95% were seen once, and the ten largest hold about 17%. Sequences were derived from CD4+ or CD8+ T cells sorted from blood, sampled in a trial of the OX40 agonist ivuxolimab. The receptors were gathered from an adult with an advanced solid tumor such as melanoma, head and neck, liver or kidney cancer. Each CDR3 is given with its conserved first and last residue. Fields, in order: D gene, V gene, J gene, CDR3 DNA, CDR3 protein. The D gene is left open where the match is weak.

TRBD2	TRBV7-6	TRBJ2-1	TGTGCCAGCAGCTTATCGACCGGGGGGTCTATAGACAATGAGCAGTTCTTC	CASSLSTGGSIDNEQFF
.	TRBV13	TRBJ1-2	TGTGCCAGCAGCCCCGGTCGGGGGGCCTATGGCTACACCTTC	CASSPGRGAYGYTF
TRBD1	TRBV6-6	TRBJ1-1	TGTGCCAGCAGTTACGGGACAGCGGTTCCCACTGAAGCTTTCTTT	CASSYGTAVPTEAFF
TRBD1	TRBV4-1	TRBJ2-3	TGCGCCAGCAGCCAAGATTCGGGGACAGGGGTTTTCACAGATACGCAGTATTTT	CASSQDSGTGVFTDTQYF
TRBD2	TRBV7-9	TRBJ2-5	TGTGCCAGCAGCGCGCTAGCGGGGGAAGAGACCCAGTACTTC	CASSALAGEETQYF
TRBD1	TRBV2	TRBJ1-1	TGTGCCAGCAGTGCCCGAAGGACAGGGTACGTAGACACTGAAGCTTTCTTT	CASSARRTGYVDTEAFF
TRBD1	TRBV11-3	TRBJ2-1	TGTGCCAGCAGCTCAGGTGGACAGGGCTCCTACAATGAGCAGTTCTTC	CASSSGGQGSYNEQFF
.	TRBV9	TRBJ1-2	TGTGCCAGCAGCCCCCCTAACAGGGATGGCTACACCTTC	CASSPPNRDGYTF
.	TRBV5-4	TRBJ2-7	TGTGCCAGCAGCCCGGACGTGGGCTCCTACGAGCAGTACTTC	CASSPDVGSYEQYF
TRBD1	TRBV19	TRBJ2-1	TGTGCCAGTAGCAAAGACAGGGTCTCCTACAATGAGCAGTTCTTC	CASSKDRVSYNEQFF
.	TRBV11-2	TRBJ2-5	TGTGCCAGCAGCCTCTGGGGCCTCCAAGAGACCCAGTACTTC	CASSLWGLQETQYF
.	TRBV28	TRBJ2-7	TGTGCCAGCAGCATCTCCGGGGACGGCAGGGACCTCTACGAGCAGTACTTC	CASSISGDGRDLYEQYF
.	TRBV7-9	TRBJ1-2	TGTGCCAGCAGCACCCCCTTACAGGGTAACGATGGCTACACCTTC	CASSTPLQGNDGYTF